Listed here are 6 T cell receptor beta chains from one sample, sequenced in a study of shared clonotypes between healthy human individuals. Clones were sequenced by immunoSEQ multiplex PCR, and TCRdb holds only the in-frame ones, with some missing. The table has around 2.1 million clones, approximately 94% seen once. The specimen was naive CD4+ T cells sorted from blood. Subset reported: CD45RA+ positively selected. These receptors were taken from a man aged 18 to 35 in good health.

The chain combines TRBV18 with TRBJ2-7; TRBD1 is a possible D gene (5 bases). The CDR3 loop spans 13 amino acids. From germline, CDR1 is KGHSH and CDR2 LQKENI. Trimming shortened V by 0 bases and J by 5 bases, and 8 bases separated the two germline ends. CDR3 sequence: CASSPPLGHEQYF. CDR3 DNA: TGTGCCAGCTCACCACCGCTGGGGCACGAGCAGTACTTC.

The chain is built from TRBV7-8 and TRBJ2-7, with 9 bases fitting TRBD2. The CDR3 is 16 amino acids. Trimming at V came to 0 bases and at J to 3 bases, leaving 6 bases not matched to a gene. The V gene's germline CDR1 is SGHVS and CDR2 FQNEAQ. The CDR3 DNA is TGTGCCAGCAGCTTAGCGGCGCGGGAGGGCCTCTACGAGCAGTACTTC. This codes for CASSLAAREGLYEQYF.

This CDR3 is CASSLGGMTYNEQFF. The CDR3 nucleotides read TGTGCCAGCAGCTTAGGCGGTATGACCTACAATGAGCAGTTCTTC. J is TRBJ2-1 and V is TRBV7-2; no firm D call. This CDR3 has 15 amino acids. The V end was cut by 1 base, the J end by 2 bases, with 9 bases between. CDR1 is SGHTA, CDR2 FQGNSA, per germline.

The CDR3 DNA is TGTGCCAGCAGCAAAGGGACCGTCAATGAGCAGTTCTTC. Encoded protein: CASSKGTVNEQFF. This sequence joins TRBV5-5 and TRBJ2-1; D possibly uses TRBD1 or TRBD2 (5 bases each). Germline loops: CDR1 SGHKS, CDR2 YYEKEE (reference sequence). The CDR3 sequence is 13 residues long. Trimming took off 4 bases at V and 6 bases at J, with 11 bases between the two ends.

This clone occurred a few times. The rearrangement uses TRBV18 and TRBJ1-1; 7 nucleotides line up with TRBD1. The CDR3 runs to 16 residues. After removal of 1 base from V and 4 bases from J, the junction contained 9 bases not matched to a gene. Germline V CDR1 and CDR2: KGHSH, LQKENI. The CDR3: CASSPRKQGTSTEAFF. DNA of the CDR3: TGTGCCAGCTCACCACGGAAACAGGGGACGTCCACTGAAGCTTTCTTT.

The rearrangement uses TRBV6-5 and TRBJ1-1; the D is unclear. Trimming cost V 0 bases and J 0 bases, with 5 bases left between them. The CDR3 extends over 14 amino acids. Germline V CDR1 and CDR2: MNHEY, SVGAGI. CDR3 region: CASSYSPMNTEAFF. CDR3 nucleotides: TGTGCCAGCAGTTACTCCCCGATGAACACTGAAGCTTTCTTT.